The rows below give T cell receptor beta chains drawn from one sample of a study of OX40 agonist ivuxolimab in advanced cancers. Here immunoSEQ multiplex PCR was the method, and the copy in TCRdb shows in-frame clones only, minus some. Of about 79,000 clones in the sample, approximately 85% were seen once. The material sequenced was CD4+ or CD8+ T cells sorted from blood, taken in a trial of the OX40 agonist ivuxolimab. The receptors stem from an adult with an advanced solid tumor such as melanoma, head and neck, liver or kidney cancer. Each CDR3 is given with its conserved first and last residue. D genes are given only for firm matches. Clone size appears in some rows only: once, few, many, or a class for an expanded clone.

TRBJ1-4 | - | TRBV19 | TRBD1 | CASSTGTGKVLIEKLFF | TGTGCCAGTAGTACCGGGACAGGGAAGGTGTTGATTGAAAAACTGTTTTTT
TRBJ2-1 | - | TRBV19 | TRBD2 | CASSRFSTSGSNDEQFF | TGTGCCAGTAGCCGATTTTCGACTAGCGGGAGTAACGATGAGCAGTTCTTC
TRBJ2-4 | - | TRBV19 | TRBD1 | CASDRGGGVVKNIQYF | TGTGCCAGCGACAGGGGCGGTGGGGTGGTCAAAAACATTCAGTACTTC
TRBJ2-7 | - | TRBV5-4 | - | CASSRGQGTYEQYF | TGTGCCAGCAGCCGAGGGCAGGGCACCTACGAGCAGTACTTC
TRBJ2-3 | - | TRBV2 | TRBD2 | CASTELAGGTDTQYF | TGTGCCAGCACCGAGCTAGCGGGAGGCACAGATACGCAGTATTTT
TRBJ1-1 | - | TRBV5-1 | TRBD1 | CASSSGQPNTEAFF | TGCGCCAGCAGCTCGGGACAGCCCAACACTGAAGCTTTCTTT
TRBJ2-2 | - | TRBV11-2 | - | CASSFRREYDPTGELFF | TGTGCCAGCAGCTTTCGGCGGGAATACGATCCCACCGGGGAGCTGTTTTTT
TRBJ2-1 | - | TRBV2 | - | CASSGPLGSGSYNEQFF | TGTGCCAGCAGTGGCCCCCTCGGGAGTGGATCCTACAATGAGCAGTTCTTC
TRBJ2-3 | - | TRBV5-4 | TRBD2 | CASSLVVAGGGTDTQYF | TGTGCCAGCAGCTTGGTGGTAGCGGGAGGGGGCACAGATACGCAGTATTTT
TRBJ2-7 | - | TRBV10-3 | - | CAISGAGLNEQYF | TGTGCCATCAGTGGCGCGGGTTTGAACGAGCAGTACTTC
TRBJ2-3 | - | TRBV7-7 | - | CALADNLGDTQYF | TGTGCTTTGGCGGACAACCTAGGCGATACGCAGTATTTT
TRBJ1-5 | - | TRBV6-1 | - | CASSEVGYQPQHF | TGTGCCAGCAGTGAAGTGGGGTACCAGCCCCAGCATTTT
TRBJ2-2 | - | TRBV5-8 | - | CASSLGTYNTGELFF | TGTGCCAGCAGCCTCGGGACTTACAACACCGGGGAGCTGTTTTTT
TRBJ2-1 | - | TRBV6-1 | - | CASSELPGYNEQFF | TGTGCCAGCAGTGAATTGCCGGGCTACAATGAGCAGTTCTTC
TRBJ1-2 | - | TRBV11-2 | - | CASSLRGGIGYTF | TGTGCCAGCAGCTTAAGAGGGGGTATTGGCTACACCTTC
TRBJ2-1 | - | TRBV4-1 | TRBD2 | CASSQVGTSVLPRNEQFF | TGCGCCAGCAGCCAAGTTGGGACTAGCGTCCTTCCTCGCAATGAGCAGTTCTTC
TRBJ2-3 | - | TRBV5-8 | TRBD2 | CASSQREGRADTQYF | TGTGCCAGCAGCCAGCGGGAGGGCCGGGCAGATACGCAGTATTTT
TRBJ2-5 | - | TRBV4-2 | TRBD2 | CASTQSAIAGVNGETQYF | TGTGCCAGCACCCAAAGTGCGATAGCGGGAGTAAACGGAGAGACCCAGTACTTC
TRBJ2-7 | - | TRBV19 | - | CASSIGAQSYEQYF | TGTGCCAGTAGTATAGGCGCCCAGAGCTACGAGCAGTACTTC
TRBJ2-1 | - | TRBV30 | - | CAWSTLVRNNEQFF | TGTGCCTGGAGCACGCTAGTGAGAAACAATGAGCAGTTCTTC
TRBJ2-7 | - | TRBV7-3 | - | CASSLSPLGEQYF | TGTGCCAGCAGCTTAAGTCCCCTGGGAGAGCAGTACTTC
TRBJ2-1 | - | TRBV28 | TRBD2 | CASSTTGLAGGSYNEQFF | TGTGCCAGCAGCACTACCGGACTAGCGGGAGGGTCCTACAATGAGCAGTTCTTC
TRBJ1-5 | - | TRBV28 | - | CASSDSRRYRSQHF | TGTGCCAGCAGCGACAGTCGGAGGTACAGGTCCCAGCATTTT
TRBJ1-2 | few | TRBV27 | TRBD1 | CASRTGGADGYTF | TGTGCCAGCAGGACAGGGGGCGCAGATGGCTACACCTTC